A selection of T cell receptor beta chains follows, all from one sample in a study of cytomegalovirus exposure and HLA in healthy donors. Produced via immunoSEQ multiplex PCR; TCRdb's table is partial and in-frame only. The sample carries a few hundred thousand clones, about 90% recorded once. Sequenced sample: PBMCs. The receptor set was obtained from a girl aged 2 to 9 in good health and CMV-seronegative. Each CDR3 is given with its conserved first and last residue. The order of the fields is CDR3 protein, CDR3 DNA, J gene, D gene, V gene, clone size. The D gene is left open where the match is weak. For some rows the clone size is stated as once, few or many, or as a class when expanded; others skip it.

CASSNRDRVIGAFF,TGTGCCAGCAGTAACCGGGACAGGGTAATCGGGGCTTTCTTT,TRBJ1-1,TRBD1,TRBV6-6,.
CASSPGTATGELFF,TGTGCCAGCAGCCCGGGGACTGCCACCGGGGAGCTGTTTTTT,TRBJ2-2,.,TRBV7-2,once
CSVGVVGLFCEQYF,TGCAGCGTTGGAGTAGTCGGACTCTTTTGCGAGCAGTACTTC,TRBJ2-7,.,TRBV29-1,.
CAISEAPGQGQKSGYTF,TGTGCCATCAGTGAGGCACCGGGACAGGGACAAAAAAGTGGCTACACCTTC,TRBJ1-2,TRBD1,TRBV10-3,.
CASIVSAGAPNTGELFF,TGTGCCAGCATTGTTTCGGCGGGAGCACCGAACACCGGGGAGCTGTTTTTT,TRBJ2-2,TRBD2,TRBV2,.
CASSSGTGEQYF,TGTGCCAGCTCATCTGGGACTGGCGAGCAGTACTTC,TRBJ2-7,.,TRBV18,.
CASSSSTGASTYTF,TGTGCCAGCAGTTCCTCGACAGGGGCGTCCACCTACACCTTC,TRBJ1-2,TRBD1,TRBV6-5,.
CASSLYRNQPQHF,TGTGCCAGCAGTTTGTACAGAAATCAGCCCCAGCATTTT,TRBJ1-5,.,TRBV28,.
CASSFRRDTGELFF,TGTGCCAGCAGCTTTAGGAGGGACACCGGGGAGCTGTTTTTT,TRBJ2-2,.,TRBV11-2,.
CASKTGNYGYTF,TGTGCCAGTAAAACGGGAAACTATGGCTACACCTTC,TRBJ1-2,.,TRBV7-9,.
CASSLSVGRGGTDTQYF,TGTGCCAGCAGCTTAAGCGTCGGGCGGGGGGGCACAGATACGCAGTATTTT,TRBJ2-3,TRBD2,TRBV7-3,.
CASSQNRGSEQYF,TGCGCCAGCAGCCAAAACAGGGGATCCGAGCAGTACTTC,TRBJ2-7,TRBD1,TRBV4-1,.
CASSPRQETQYF,TGCGCCAGCAGCCCTCGCCAAGAGACCCAGTACTTC,TRBJ2-5,.,TRBV5-1,once
CASKSGGVYNEQFF,TGTGCCAGCAAAAGCGGGGGAGTATACAATGAGCAGTTCTTC,TRBJ2-1,TRBD2,TRBV27,.
CASSSRGTTTYNEQFF,TGTGCCAGCAGCTCACGCGGGACTACCACCTACAATGAGCAGTTCTTC,TRBJ2-1,TRBD2,TRBV7-2,.
CASSLATSQREGYNEQFF,TGCGCCAGCAGCTTGGCCACCTCCCAGCGGGAGGGGTACAATGAGCAGTTCTTC,TRBJ2-1,TRBD2,TRBV5-1,.
CASSPLGLAAEQFF,TGTGCCAGCAGCCCCCTCGGACTAGCGGCTGAGCAGTTCTTC,TRBJ2-1,TRBD2,TRBV6-1,.